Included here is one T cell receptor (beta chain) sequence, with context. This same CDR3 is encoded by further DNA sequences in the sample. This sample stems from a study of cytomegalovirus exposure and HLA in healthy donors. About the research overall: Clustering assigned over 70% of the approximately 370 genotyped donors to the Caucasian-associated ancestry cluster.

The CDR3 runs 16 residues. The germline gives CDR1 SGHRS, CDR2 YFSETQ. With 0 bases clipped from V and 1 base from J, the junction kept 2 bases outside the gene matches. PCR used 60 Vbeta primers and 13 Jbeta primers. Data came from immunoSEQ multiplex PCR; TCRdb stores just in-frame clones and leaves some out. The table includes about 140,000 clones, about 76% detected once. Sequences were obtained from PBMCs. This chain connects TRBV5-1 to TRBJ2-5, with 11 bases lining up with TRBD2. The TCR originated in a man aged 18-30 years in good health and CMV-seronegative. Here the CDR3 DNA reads TGCGCCAGCAGCTTGGGAGGACTAGCGGGCCAAGAGACCCAGTACTTC. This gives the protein CASSLGGLAGQETQYF.